This T cell receptor beta chain stems from a study of blood T cell repertoires in COVID-19. Study details: The study counted Cohort 3 donors as recovered given two negative PCRs, clearance, or symptom resolution. The origin of the acute and convalescent COVID-19 samples was the United States, Italy and Spain.

As originally analysed: Reference gene primer amplification in the assay estimated nucleated cell counts. This table comes from immunoSEQ multiplex PCR, and its TCRdb copy is limited to in-frame clones, with some not included. Clone size and V and J calls were adopted from that table, with D and trimming inferred from the DNA. Of roughly 210,000 clones listed, around 86% are singletons. The length of the CDR3 is 15 residues. Germline values: CDR1 SNHLY, CDR2 FYNNEI. V shed 4 bases, J shed 3 bases, and the junction held 5 bases outside the gene matches. Material for sequencing was PBMCs or T cells enriched from blood (not recorded which). The chain carries TRBV2 and TRBJ2-7; 11 bases match TRBD1. The clonotype was recovered from a man aged 30 to 39 in a cohort exposed to, infected with or recovered from COVID-19 (not recorded which). This chain's CDR3 is CASSVYGTGGYEQYF. The CDR3 DNA sequence: TGTGCCAGCAGTGTCTATGGGACAGGGGGCTACGAGCAGTACTTC.